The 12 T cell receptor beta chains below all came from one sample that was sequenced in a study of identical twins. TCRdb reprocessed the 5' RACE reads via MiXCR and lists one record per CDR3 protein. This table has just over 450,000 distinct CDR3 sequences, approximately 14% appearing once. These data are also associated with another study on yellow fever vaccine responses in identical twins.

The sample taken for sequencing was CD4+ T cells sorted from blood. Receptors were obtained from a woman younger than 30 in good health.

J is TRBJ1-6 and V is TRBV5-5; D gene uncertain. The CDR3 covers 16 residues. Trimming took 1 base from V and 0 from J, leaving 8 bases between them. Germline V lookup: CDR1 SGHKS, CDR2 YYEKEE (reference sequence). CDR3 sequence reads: CASSLLGSSYNSPLHF. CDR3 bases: TGTGCCAGCAGCTTGTTAGGGAGCTCCTATAATTCACCCCTCCACTTT. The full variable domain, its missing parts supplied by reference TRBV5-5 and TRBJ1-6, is DAGVTQSPTHLIKTRGQQVTLRCSPISGHKSVSWYQQVLGQGPQFIFQYYEKEERGRGNFPDRFSARQFPNYSSELNVNALLLGDSALYLCASSLLGSSYNSPLHFGNGTRLTVT.

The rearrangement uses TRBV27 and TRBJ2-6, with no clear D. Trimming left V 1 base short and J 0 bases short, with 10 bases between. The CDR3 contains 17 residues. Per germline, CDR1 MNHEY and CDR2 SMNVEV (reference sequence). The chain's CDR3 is CASSLYGPSSGANVLTF. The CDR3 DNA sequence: TGTGCCAGCAGTTTATACGGGCCCAGCTCTGGGGCCAACGTCCTGACTTTC.

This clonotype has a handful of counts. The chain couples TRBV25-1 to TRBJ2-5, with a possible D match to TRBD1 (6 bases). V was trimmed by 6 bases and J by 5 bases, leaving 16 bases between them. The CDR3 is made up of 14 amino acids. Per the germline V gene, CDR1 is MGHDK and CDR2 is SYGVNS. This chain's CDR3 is CASSKQGWGETQYF. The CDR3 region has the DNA TGTGCCAGCAGCAAACAGGGTTGGGGGGAGACCCAGTACTTC.

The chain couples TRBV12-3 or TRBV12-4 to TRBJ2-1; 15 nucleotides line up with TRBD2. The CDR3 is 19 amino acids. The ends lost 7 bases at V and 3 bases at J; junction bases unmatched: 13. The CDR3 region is CASTFSGLAGGPLYNEQFF. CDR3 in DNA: TGTGCCAGCACCTTTAGCGGACTAGCGGGAGGGCCCCTCTACAATGAGCAGTTCTTC.

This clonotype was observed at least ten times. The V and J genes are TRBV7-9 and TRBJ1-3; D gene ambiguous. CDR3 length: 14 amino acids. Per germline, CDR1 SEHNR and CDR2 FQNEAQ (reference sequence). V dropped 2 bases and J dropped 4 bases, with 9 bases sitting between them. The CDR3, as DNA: TGTGCCAGCAGCTTAAGAGGTGTGGGAAACACCATATATTTT. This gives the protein CASSLRGVGNTIYF.

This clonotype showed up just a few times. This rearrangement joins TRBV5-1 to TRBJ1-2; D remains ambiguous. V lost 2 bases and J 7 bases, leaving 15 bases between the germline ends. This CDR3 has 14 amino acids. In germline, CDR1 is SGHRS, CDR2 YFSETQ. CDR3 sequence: CASSFPASSLGYTF. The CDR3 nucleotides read TGCGCCAGCAGCTTCCCAGCATCATCACTTGGCTACACCTTC.

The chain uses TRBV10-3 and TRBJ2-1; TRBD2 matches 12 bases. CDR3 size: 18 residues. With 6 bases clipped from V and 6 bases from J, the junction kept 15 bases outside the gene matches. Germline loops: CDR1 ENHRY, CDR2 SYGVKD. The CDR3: CAISLLGLAGSSVNEQFF. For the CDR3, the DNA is TGTGCCATCAGCCTCCTAGGACTAGCGGGATCTAGTGTCAATGAGCAGTTCTTC.

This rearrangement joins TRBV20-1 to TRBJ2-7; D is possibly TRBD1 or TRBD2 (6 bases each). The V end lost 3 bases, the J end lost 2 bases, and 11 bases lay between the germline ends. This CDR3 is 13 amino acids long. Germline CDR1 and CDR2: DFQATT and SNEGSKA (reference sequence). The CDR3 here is CSASQGGTYEQYF. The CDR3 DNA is TGCAGTGCTAGTCAAGGGGGGACCTACGAGCAGTACTTC.

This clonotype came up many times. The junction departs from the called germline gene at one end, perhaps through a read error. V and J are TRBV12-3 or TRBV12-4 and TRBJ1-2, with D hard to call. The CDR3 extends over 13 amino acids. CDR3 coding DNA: TGTGCCAGCAGTCCGACTCTTAACTACGGCTACACCTTC. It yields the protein CASSPTLNYGYTF.

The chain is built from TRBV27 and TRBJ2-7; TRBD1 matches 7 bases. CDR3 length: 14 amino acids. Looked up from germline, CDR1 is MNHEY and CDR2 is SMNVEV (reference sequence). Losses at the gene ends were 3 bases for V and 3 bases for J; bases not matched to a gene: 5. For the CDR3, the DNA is TGTGCCAGCAGTTTTTCCCCAGGGGGCTACGAGCAGTACTTC. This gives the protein CASSFSPGGYEQYF.

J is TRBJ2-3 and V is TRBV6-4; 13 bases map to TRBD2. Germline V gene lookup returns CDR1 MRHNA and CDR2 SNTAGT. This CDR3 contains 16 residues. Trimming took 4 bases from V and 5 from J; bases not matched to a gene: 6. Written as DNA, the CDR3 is TGTGCCAGCAGTGCCACTAGCGGGAGGGCCGGAGATACGCAGTATTTT. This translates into CASSATSGRAGDTQYF.

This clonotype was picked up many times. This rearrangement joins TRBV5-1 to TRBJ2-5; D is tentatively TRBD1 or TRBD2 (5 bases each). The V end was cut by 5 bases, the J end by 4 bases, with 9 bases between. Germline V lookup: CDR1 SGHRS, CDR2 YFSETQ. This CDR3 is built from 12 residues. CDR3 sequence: CASSRDAETQYF. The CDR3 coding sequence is TGCGCCAGCAGTCGGGACGCAGAGACCCAGTACTTC.